This record looks at one T cell receptor (beta chain) sequence and its context. As yet, its antigen is unknown. CDR3 length: 14 residues. Between the trimmed V and J ends, which lost 9 bases and 1 base, there was a span of 15 bases. The germline V gene has CDR1 MDHEN and CDR2 SYDVKM. The assay was immunoSEQ multiplex PCR, and TCRdb's table has in-frame clones only and misses some. Of around 100,000 clones listed, around 92% are singletons. The data stem from a study of T cell responses to AZD1222 COVID-19 vaccine. Findings and limits, study-wide: Repertoires were sampled only after the peak T cell response. Clonal diversity was possibly underestimated; the donors were predominantly white British and more often female. Along spike, vaccine-associated CD4 TCRs were found throughout, with dominance at 160-218 and 743-854. The number of AZD1222 recipients seropositive at baseline was only five to seven.

The chain employs TRBV28 and TRBJ1-1; a weak D match, TRBD1 (6 bases). The sequencing used peripheral blood, collected on day 0 of AZD1222 vaccination. This clonotype originated in an adult in good health. CDR3 amino acids: CARSTGTKNTEAFF. The CDR3 nucleotides are TGTGCCAGAAGTACCGGGACAAAGAACACTGAAGCTTTCTTT. Full variable domain (missing parts from reference TRBV28 and TRBJ1-1): DVKVTQSSRYLVKRTGEKVFLECVQDMDHENMFWYRQDPGLGLRLIYFSYDVKMKEKGDIPEGYSVSREKKERFSLILESASTNQTSMYLCARSTGTKNTEAFFGQGTRLTVV.